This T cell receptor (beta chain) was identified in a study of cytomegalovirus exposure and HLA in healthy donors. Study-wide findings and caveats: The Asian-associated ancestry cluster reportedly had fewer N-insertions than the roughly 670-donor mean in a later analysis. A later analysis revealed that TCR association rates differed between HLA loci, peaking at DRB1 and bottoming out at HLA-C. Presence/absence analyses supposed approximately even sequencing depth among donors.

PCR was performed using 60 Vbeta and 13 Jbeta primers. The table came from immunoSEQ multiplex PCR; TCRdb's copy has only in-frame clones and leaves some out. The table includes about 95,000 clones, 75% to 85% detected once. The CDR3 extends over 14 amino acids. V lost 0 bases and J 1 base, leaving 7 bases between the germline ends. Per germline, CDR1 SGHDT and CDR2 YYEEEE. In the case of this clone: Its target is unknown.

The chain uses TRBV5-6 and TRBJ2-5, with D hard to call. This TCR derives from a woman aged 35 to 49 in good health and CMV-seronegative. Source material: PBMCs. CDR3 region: CASSLVATQETQYF. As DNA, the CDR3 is TGTGCCAGCAGCTTGGTAGCTACCCAAGAGACCCAGTACTTC.